Following are 17 T cell receptor beta chains from one sample sequenced in a study of metastatic and nonmetastatic thyroid tumors. Every patient underwent thyroid surgery untreated. MiXCR reprocessed the PCR reads for TCRdb. The sample holds roughly 9,700 clones; around 31% are singletons and the top ten take roughly 21%. The sample consisted of tumor tissue. The receptors originated from a female donor with papillary thyroid cancer or a benign thyroid nodule (not recorded which). Some clones in this sample may be carry-over from other donors' samples.

This clone was detected once. This chain links TRBV4-1 with TRBJ2-7, with TRBD1 identical over 7 bases. J was trimmed by 2 bases and V by 4 bases; bases with no gene match: 5. The CDR3 is 14 residues long. The germline V gene has CDR1 MGHRA and CDR2 YSYEKL. For the CDR3, the DNA is TGCGCCAGCAGCCCGCACGGGACAGCCTACGAGCAGTACTTC. Amino acids: CASSPHGTAYEQYF.

This clone is medium-sized (0.01 to 0.1%) within its sample. The chain employs TRBV2 and TRBJ2-1, with 8 bases that match TRBD2. Germline V gene sequence: CDR1 SNHLY, CDR2 FYNNEI. The CDR3 has 15 amino acids. V was pared by 5 bases and J by 0 bases, with 3 bases of the junction left unmatched. As DNA, the CDR3 is TGTGCCAGCAGTAGACTAGCGAACTCCTACAATGAGCAGTTCTTC. It specifies CASSRLANSYNEQFF.

The sample holds a few counts of this clone. The genes are TRBV10-3 and TRBJ2-7; TRBD1 is a possible D gene (6 bases). CDR3 length: 14 amino acids. The ends were cut back, 3 bases at V and 5 bases at J, with 14 bases in the middle. Germline V gene lookup returns CDR1 ENHRY and CDR2 SYGVKD. The CDR3 region is CAISDGTGRDEQYF. DNA of the CDR3: TGTGCCATCAGTGACGGTACAGGGCGCGACGAGCAGTACTTC.

This clone was observed at least ten times. The chain carries TRBV4-1 and TRBJ2-1; 11 bases map to TRBD2. CDR1 is MGHRA, CDR2 YSYEKL, per germline. V dropped 3 bases and J dropped 4; count of bases not matched to a gene: 5. The CDR3 has 16 residues. The CDR3 sequence is CASSQRVAGGYNEQFF. The CDR3 coding sequence is TGCGCCAGCAGCCAGAGAGTAGCGGGAGGGTACAATGAGCAGTTCTTC.

This sequence joins TRBV20-1 and TRBJ1-6, with TRBD1 matching 9 bases. The CDR3 loop spans 15 amino acids. V shed 5 bases and J 11 bases; nucleotides not matched to a gene: 13. Germline V gene data show CDR1 as DFQATT and CDR2 as SNEGSKA (reference sequence). CDR3: CSAVRQGGVSAPLHF. For the CDR3, the DNA is TGCAGTGCTGTAAGACAGGGGGGTGTCTCGGCACCCCTCCACTTT.

The table lists this clone with many counts. The DNA for the CDR3 is TGTGCCAGCAGCTTAGATGCGCAGACTGAGCAGTTCTTC. Protein product: CASSLDAQTEQFF. The V gene is TRBV11-2, the J gene TRBJ2-1; D gene unclear. V gave up 0 bases and J gave up 9 bases, with 9 bases separating them. The CDR3 length is 13 residues. Germline V gene sequence: CDR1 SGHAT, CDR2 FQNNGV.

This clone was seen more than once but under ten times. The chain uses TRBV15 and TRBJ1-2, with D possibly matching TRBD1 (6 bases). Germline CDR1 is LNHNV and CDR2 is YYDKDF (reference sequence). V was trimmed by 3 bases and J by 6 bases, leaving 17 bases between them. This CDR3 spans 15 amino acids. The CDR3 loop reads CATSRGDTGIDGYTF. The CDR3 DNA is TGTGCCACCAGCAGGGGGGATACAGGGATCGATGGCTACACCTTC.

This clone occurred a few times. Sequence at one end of the junction differs from germline and may be a read error. The chain couples TRBV28 to TRBJ2-3; TRBD1 is a possible D gene (6 bases). Germline assignment: CDR1 MDHEN and CDR2 SYDVKM. This CDR3 has 11 residues. The CDR3 sequence is CASSLERGKDF. The DNA of the CDR3 is TGTGCCAGTAGTTTAGAGAGGGGGAAGGATTTT.

By share, this clone counts as medium-sized (0.01 to 0.1%). This chain uses TRBV12-3 or TRBV12-4 with TRBJ2-3; TRBD2 matches 7 bases. CDR3 size: 14 residues. Trimming took 6 bases from V and 4 from J; bases not matched to a gene: 7. The DNA for the CDR3 is TGTGCCAGCAGGCCCTGGGGGGGATCAGATACGCAGTATTTT. Protein product: CASRPWGGSDTQYF.

V gene TRBV28 combines with J gene TRBJ2-5; D perhaps matches TRBD1 (6 bases). CDR1 is MDHEN, CDR2 SYDVKM, per germline. With 5 bases removed from V and 3 bases from J, the gap between germline ends came to 16 bases. This CDR3 has 15 residues. DNA of the CDR3: TGTGCCAGCAGTCCTAGGGACATGAGAAAAGAGACCCAGTACTTC. Translating gives CASSPRDMRKETQYF.

The rearrangement links TRBV4-1 to TRBJ2-7, with 10 bases matching TRBD1. The CDR3 sequence is 14 residues long. Germline-derived CDR1 and CDR2 are MGHRA and YSYEKL. With 2 bases clipped from V and 6 bases from J, the junction kept 4 bases outside the gene matches. CDR3 region: CASSQRDRGTEQYF. The CDR3 coding sequence is TGCGCCAGCAGCCAACGGGACAGGGGAACCGAGCAGTACTTC.

This clone has a handful of counts. V gene TRBV15 combines with J gene TRBJ1-5, with D hard to call. Trimming removed 1 base from V and 8 bases from J, with 15 bases in between. The germline gives CDR1 LNHNV, CDR2 YYDKDF (reference sequence). This CDR3 region has 15 residues. CDR3 sequence: CATSRVMSFGEPQHF. CDR3 DNA: TGTGCCACCAGCAGAGTTATGAGTTTCGGGGAGCCCCAGCATTTT.

Relative to its sample, this clone is medium-sized. V gene TRBV12-3 or TRBV12-4 combines with J gene TRBJ2-1, with 9 positions matching TRBD1. This CDR3 has 15 residues. V dropped 8 bases and J dropped 4; count of bases not matched to a gene: 9. DNA of the CDR3: TGTGCCAGCTCACGGTACGGACAGGGGTACAATGAGCAGTTCTTC. Translating it yields CASSRYGQGYNEQFF.

The sample holds many counts of this clone. The chain has TRBV20-1 and TRBJ2-5; weak D call: TRBD1 (6 bases). Trimming pared 4 bases from V and 5 bases from J, leaving 14 bases between. The germline CDR1 and CDR2 sequences are DFQATT and SNEGSKA (reference sequence). The CDR3 is 13 residues long. The CDR3 region is CSATSGAVETQYF. In DNA, the CDR3 is TGCAGTGCTACCTCAGGGGCGGTGGAGACCCAGTACTTC.

This chain joins TRBV5-1 and TRBJ2-7; perhaps TRBD1 as D (7 bases). Germline assignment: CDR1 SGHRS and CDR2 YFSETQ. This CDR3 has 15 amino acids. Trimming removed 4 bases at V and 2 bases at J, with 16 bases between. CDR3 sequence reads: CASSPGDREAYEQYF. CDR3 DNA: TGCGCCAGCAGCCCGGGCGACAGGGAGGCCTACGAGCAGTACTTC.

The chain carries TRBV27 and TRBJ2-1; maybe TRBD1 (6 bases). The CDR3 extends over 15 amino acids. Germline CDR1 is MNHEY and CDR2 is SMNVEV (reference sequence). V lost 0 bases and J lost 12, with 18 bases in between. CDR3 sequence: CASSLSRDTYNWQFF. In DNA form, the CDR3 reads TGTGCCAGCAGTTTATCCAGGGACACCTACAATTGGCAGTTCTTC.

V is TRBV30 and J is TRBJ2-7, with D hard to call. The CDR3 contains 12 residues. Germline lookup yields CDR1 GTSNPN and CDR2 SVGIG (reference sequence). Trimming cost V 1 base and J 0 bases, with 4 bases left between them. The CDR3 DNA reads TGTGCCTGGAGTGCGAGCTCCTACGAGCAGTACTTC. Its translation is CAWSASSYEQYF.